This entry lists 4 T cell receptor beta chains sequenced from one sample in a study of cytomegalovirus exposure and HLA in healthy donors. Some clones are missing from TCRdb's copy, which holds only in-frame ones; the method was immunoSEQ multiplex PCR. This table holds some 140,000 clones, 85% to 90% found once. The sequenced sample was PBMCs. The receptors derive from a human donor in good health.

The genes are TRBV7-8 and TRBJ1-6; D remains unclear. Germline lookup yields CDR1 SGHVS and CDR2 FQNEAQ. This CDR3 contains 12 residues. The V end was cut by 1 base, the J end by 10 bases, with 5 bases between. CDR3 amino acids: CASSLDWSPLHF. CDR3 in DNA: TGTGCCAGCAGCTTAGACTGGTCACCCCTCCACTTT.

The chain joins TRBV18 to TRBJ2-2, with TRBD1 matching over 8 bases. Germline V gene sequence: CDR1 KGHSH, CDR2 LQKENI. The CDR3 extends over 16 amino acids. Trimming removed 1 base from V and 5 bases from J; junction bases left unmatched: 6. The CDR3 DNA reads as TGTGCCAGCTCACCACTGTCTGACAGGGGTACCGGGGAGCTGTTTTTT. It encodes CASSPLSDRGTGELFF.

The V gene is TRBV27, the J gene TRBJ1-1; TRBD1 is a possible D gene (5 bases). CDR3 length: 13 residues. Deletions cut 8 bases from V and 4 bases from J, with 14 bases between. CDR1 and CDR2 (germline): MNHEY, SMNVEV (reference sequence). For the CDR3, the DNA is TGTGCCAGCCTAGGGGTGTTGTCCACTGAAGCTTTCTTT. Translation: CASLGVLSTEAFF.

This chain joins TRBV5-1 and TRBJ2-7; D is unresolved. The CDR3 covers 13 residues. The germline gives CDR1 SGHRS, CDR2 YFSETQ. Trimming took 2 bases from V and 2 from J, leaving 8 bases between them. The CDR3 is CASSLTDPYEQYF. For the CDR3, the DNA is TGCGCCAGCAGCTTAACAGATCCCTACGAGCAGTACTTC.